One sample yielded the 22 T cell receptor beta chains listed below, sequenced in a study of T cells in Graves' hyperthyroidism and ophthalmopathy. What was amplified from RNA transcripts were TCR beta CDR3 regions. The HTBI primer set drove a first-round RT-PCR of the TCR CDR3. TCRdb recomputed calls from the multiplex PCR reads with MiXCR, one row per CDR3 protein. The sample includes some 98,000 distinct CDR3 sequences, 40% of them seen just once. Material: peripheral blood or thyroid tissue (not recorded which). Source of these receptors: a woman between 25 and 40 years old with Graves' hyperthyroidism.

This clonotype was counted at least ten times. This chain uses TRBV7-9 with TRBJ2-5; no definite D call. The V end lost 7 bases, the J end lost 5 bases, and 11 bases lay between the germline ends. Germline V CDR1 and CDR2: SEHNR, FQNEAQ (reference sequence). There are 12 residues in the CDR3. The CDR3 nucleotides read TGTGCCAGCAACGGGCCATGGGAGACCCAGTACTTC. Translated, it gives CASNGPWETQYF.

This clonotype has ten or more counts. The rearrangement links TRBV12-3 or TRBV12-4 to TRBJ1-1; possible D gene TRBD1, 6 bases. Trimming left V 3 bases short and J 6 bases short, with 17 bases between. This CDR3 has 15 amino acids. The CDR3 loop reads CASSLGGLGDAEAFF. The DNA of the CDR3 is TGTGCCAGCAGTTTGGGGGGCCTGGGTGACGCTGAAGCTTTCTTT.

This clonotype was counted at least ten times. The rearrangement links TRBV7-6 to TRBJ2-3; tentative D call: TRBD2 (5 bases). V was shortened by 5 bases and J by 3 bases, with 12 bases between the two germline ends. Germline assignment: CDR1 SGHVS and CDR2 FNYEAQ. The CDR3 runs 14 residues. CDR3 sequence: CASSPRGGTDTQYF. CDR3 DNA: TGTGCCAGCAGCCCCCGGGGTGGGACAGATACGCAGTATTTT. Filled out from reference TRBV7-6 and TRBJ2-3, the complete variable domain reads GAGVSQSPRYKVTKRGQDVALRCDPISGHVSLYWYRQALGQGPEFLTYFNYEAQQDKSGLPNDRFSAERPEGSISTLTIQRTEQRDSAMYRCASSPRGGTDTQYFGPGTRLTVL.

CDR3 amino acids: CASSREGYTF. DNA for the CDR3: TGTGCCAGCAGCAGGGAAGGCTACACCTTC. The rearrangement joins TRBV7-9 to TRBJ1-2; unclear D gene. In germline, CDR1 is SEHNR, CDR2 FQNEAQ (reference sequence). There are 10 residues in the CDR3. V lost 5 bases to trimming and J lost 8 bases, with 6 bases between them.

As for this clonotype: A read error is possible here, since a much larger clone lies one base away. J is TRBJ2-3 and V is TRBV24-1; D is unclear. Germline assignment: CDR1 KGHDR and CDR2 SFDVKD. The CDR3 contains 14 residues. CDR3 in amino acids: CVTKDGQETDTQYF. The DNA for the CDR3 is TGTGTCACCAAAGACGGGCAGGAAACAGATACGCAGTATTTT.

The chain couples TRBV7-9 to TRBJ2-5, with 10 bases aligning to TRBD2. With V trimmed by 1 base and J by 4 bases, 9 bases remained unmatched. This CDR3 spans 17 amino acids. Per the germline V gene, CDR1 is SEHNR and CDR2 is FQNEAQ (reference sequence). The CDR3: CASSLDLAGAWRETQYF. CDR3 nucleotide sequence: TGTGCCAGCAGCTTAGATCTAGCGGGAGCGTGGAGAGAGACCCAGTACTTC.

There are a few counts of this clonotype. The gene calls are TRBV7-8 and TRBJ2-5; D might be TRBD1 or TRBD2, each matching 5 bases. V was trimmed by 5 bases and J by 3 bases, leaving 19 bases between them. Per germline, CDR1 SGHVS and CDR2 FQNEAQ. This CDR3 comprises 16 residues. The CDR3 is CASSPPRDQTKETQYF. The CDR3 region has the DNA TGTGCCAGCAGCCCCCCCCGGGACCAAACGAAAGAGACCCAGTACTTC.

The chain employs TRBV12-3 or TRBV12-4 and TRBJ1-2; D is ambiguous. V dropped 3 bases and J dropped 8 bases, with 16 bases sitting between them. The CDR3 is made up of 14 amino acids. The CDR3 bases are TGTGCCAGCAGTTTCGCCAGCCGAGGACGGGGCTACACCTTC. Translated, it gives CASSFASRGRGYTF.

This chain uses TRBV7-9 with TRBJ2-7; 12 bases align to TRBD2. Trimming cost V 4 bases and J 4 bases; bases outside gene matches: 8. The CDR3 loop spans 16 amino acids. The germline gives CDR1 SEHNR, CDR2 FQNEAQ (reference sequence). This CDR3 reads CASSSSSGRARYEQYF. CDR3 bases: TGTGCCAGCAGCTCATCTAGCGGGAGGGCCCGGTACGAGCAGTACTTC.

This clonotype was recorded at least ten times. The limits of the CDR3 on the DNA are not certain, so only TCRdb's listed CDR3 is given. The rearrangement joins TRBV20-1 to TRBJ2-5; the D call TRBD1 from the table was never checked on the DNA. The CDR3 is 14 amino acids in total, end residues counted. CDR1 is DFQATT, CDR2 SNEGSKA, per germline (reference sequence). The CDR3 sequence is CSARVLVGQGAEYF.

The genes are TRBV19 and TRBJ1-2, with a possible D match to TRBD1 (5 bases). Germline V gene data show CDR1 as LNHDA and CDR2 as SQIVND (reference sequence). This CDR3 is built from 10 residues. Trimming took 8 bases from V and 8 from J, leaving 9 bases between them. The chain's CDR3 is CASGTSGYTF. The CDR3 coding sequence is TGTGCCAGTGGGACTAGCGGCTACACCTTC.

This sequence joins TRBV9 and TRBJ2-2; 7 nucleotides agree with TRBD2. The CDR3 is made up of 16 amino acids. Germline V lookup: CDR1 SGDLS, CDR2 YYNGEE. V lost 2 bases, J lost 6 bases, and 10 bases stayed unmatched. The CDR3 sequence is CASSVGGGRKPGELFF. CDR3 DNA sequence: TGTGCCAGCAGCGTCGGTGGCGGGAGAAAACCCGGGGAGCTGTTTTTT.

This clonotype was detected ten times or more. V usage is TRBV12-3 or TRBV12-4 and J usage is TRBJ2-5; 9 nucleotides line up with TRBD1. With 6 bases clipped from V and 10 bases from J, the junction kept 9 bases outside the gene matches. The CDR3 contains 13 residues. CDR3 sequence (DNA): TGTGCCAGCAGGGGACAGGGTGCACGGGGCCAGTACTTC. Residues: CASRGQGARGQYF.

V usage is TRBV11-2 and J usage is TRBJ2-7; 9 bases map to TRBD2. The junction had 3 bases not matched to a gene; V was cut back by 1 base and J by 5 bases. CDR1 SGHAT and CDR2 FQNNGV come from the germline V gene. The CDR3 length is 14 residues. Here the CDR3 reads CASSLVASGNEQYF. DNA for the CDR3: TGTGCCAGCAGCTTAGTAGCTAGCGGGAACGAGCAGTACTTC.

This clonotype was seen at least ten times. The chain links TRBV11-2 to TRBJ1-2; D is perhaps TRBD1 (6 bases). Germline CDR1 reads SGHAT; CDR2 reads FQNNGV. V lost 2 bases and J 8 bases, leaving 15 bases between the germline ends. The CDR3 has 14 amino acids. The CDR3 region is CASSLISGAGGYTF. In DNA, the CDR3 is TGTGCCAGCAGCTTAATTTCGGGGGCGGGAGGCTACACCTTC.

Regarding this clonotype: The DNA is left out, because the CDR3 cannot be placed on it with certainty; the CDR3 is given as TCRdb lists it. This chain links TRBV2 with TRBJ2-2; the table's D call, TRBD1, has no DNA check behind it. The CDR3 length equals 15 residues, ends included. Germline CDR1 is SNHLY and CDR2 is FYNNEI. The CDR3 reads CASSSGQPTPGSCFF.

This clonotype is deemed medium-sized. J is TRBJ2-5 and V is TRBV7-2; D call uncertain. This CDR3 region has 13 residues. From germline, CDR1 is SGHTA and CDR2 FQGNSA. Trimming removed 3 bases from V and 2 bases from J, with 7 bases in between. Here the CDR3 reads CASSFPAQETQYF. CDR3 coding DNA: TGTGCCAGCAGCTTCCCGGCTCAAGAGACCCAGTACTTC.

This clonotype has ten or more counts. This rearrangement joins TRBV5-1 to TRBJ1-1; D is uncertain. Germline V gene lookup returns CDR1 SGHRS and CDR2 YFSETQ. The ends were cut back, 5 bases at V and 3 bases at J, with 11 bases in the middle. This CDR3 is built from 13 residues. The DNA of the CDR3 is TGCGCCAGCAGTTGGTTATTGGACACTGAAGCTTTCTTT. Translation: CASSWLLDTEAFF.

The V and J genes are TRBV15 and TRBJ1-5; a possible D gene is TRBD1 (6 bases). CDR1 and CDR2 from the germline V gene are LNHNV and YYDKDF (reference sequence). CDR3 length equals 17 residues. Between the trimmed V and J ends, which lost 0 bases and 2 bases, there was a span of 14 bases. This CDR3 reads CATSRDWAGVGNQPQHF. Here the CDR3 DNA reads TGTGCCACCAGCAGAGATTGGGCAGGGGTTGGCAATCAGCCCCAGCATTTT.

The CDR3 nucleotides read TGCAGCGTTCGGTTAAGGGAGGATTGGGGGAAGACCCAGTACTTC. This translates into CSVRLREDWGKTQYF. The chain employs TRBV29-1 and TRBJ2-5; the D gene is possibly TRBD2 (6 bases). Between the trimmed V and J ends, which lost 5 bases and 6 bases, there was a span of 22 bases. Germline CDR1 reads SQVTM; CDR2 reads ANQGSEA. The CDR3 contains 15 residues.

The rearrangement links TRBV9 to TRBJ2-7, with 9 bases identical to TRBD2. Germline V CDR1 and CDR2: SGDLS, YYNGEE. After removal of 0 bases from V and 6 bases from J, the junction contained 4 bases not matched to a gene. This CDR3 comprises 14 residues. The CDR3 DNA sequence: TGTGCCAGCAGCGTAGAAGTAGCGGGAGTCGAGCAGTACTTC. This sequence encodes CASSVEVAGVEQYF.

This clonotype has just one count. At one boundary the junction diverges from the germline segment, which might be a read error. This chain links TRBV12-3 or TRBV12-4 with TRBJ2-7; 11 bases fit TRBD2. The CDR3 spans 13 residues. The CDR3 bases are TGTGCCAGCAGGTTAGCGGGAGGGCCGGAGGTGTACTTC. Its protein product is CASRLAGGPEVYF.